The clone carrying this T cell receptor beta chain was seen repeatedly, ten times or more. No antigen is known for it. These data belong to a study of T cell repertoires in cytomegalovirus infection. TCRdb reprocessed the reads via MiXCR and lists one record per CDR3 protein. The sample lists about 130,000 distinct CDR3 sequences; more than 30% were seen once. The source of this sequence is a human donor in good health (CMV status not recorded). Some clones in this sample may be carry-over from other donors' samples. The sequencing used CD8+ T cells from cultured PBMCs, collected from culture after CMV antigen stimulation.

The CDR3 reads CASTRLSGGLPEQFF. In DNA form, the CDR3 reads TGTGCCAGCACCCGTCTTAGCGGGGGGCTCCCTGAGCAGTTCTTC. The rearrangement joins TRBV7-8 to TRBJ2-1; TRBD2 aligns across 10 bases. Germline lookup yields CDR1 SGHVS and CDR2 FQNEAQ. V shed 7 bases and J 9 bases; nucleotides not matched to a gene: 12. CDR3 length equals 15 residues.